The sequence of this TCR beta chain was determined in a study of CD8 T cells in ankylosing spondylitis. Notes on the study in general: Within peripheral blood, clones linked to disease were CD8+ and relatively rare. Significant enrichment of disease-linked clones was reported in matched ankylosing spondylitis synovial fluid. In the blood and synovial fluid of reactive arthritis, some motif variants had been previously reported.

Libraries of TCR beta came from quantitative 5'-RACE with molecular barcodes. From the 5' RACE reads, TCRdb called clonotypes with MiXCR, one entry per CDR3 protein. This sample yields 30,000 or so distinct CDR3 sequences, of which about 5.6% are seen a single time; 1.8% belongs to the top ten. Deletions cut 0 bases from V and 7 bases from J, with 16 bases between. Germline assignment: CDR1 SGDLS and CDR2 YYNGEE. This CDR3 has 15 amino acids. This clonotype was observed many times. Antigen specificity is unknown. The gene calls are TRBV9 and TRBJ1-2, with D tentatively TRBD1 (5 bases). Sequenced material: blood, either unsorted or a sorted T cell fraction (not recorded which). This sequence was found in a female donor with ankylosing spondylitis or in good health (not recorded which). DNA for the CDR3: TGTGCCAGCAGCGTAGACCAGGGTAGAGTAGGTGGCTACACCTTC. Translating it yields CASSVDQGRVGGYTF. The full variable domain, its missing parts supplied by reference TRBV9 and TRBJ1-2, is DSGVTQTPKHLITATGQRVTLRCSPRSGDLSVYWYQQSLDQGLQFLIQYYNGEERAKGNILERFSAQQFPDLHSELNLSSLELGDSALYFCASSVDQGRVGGYTFGSGTRLTVV.